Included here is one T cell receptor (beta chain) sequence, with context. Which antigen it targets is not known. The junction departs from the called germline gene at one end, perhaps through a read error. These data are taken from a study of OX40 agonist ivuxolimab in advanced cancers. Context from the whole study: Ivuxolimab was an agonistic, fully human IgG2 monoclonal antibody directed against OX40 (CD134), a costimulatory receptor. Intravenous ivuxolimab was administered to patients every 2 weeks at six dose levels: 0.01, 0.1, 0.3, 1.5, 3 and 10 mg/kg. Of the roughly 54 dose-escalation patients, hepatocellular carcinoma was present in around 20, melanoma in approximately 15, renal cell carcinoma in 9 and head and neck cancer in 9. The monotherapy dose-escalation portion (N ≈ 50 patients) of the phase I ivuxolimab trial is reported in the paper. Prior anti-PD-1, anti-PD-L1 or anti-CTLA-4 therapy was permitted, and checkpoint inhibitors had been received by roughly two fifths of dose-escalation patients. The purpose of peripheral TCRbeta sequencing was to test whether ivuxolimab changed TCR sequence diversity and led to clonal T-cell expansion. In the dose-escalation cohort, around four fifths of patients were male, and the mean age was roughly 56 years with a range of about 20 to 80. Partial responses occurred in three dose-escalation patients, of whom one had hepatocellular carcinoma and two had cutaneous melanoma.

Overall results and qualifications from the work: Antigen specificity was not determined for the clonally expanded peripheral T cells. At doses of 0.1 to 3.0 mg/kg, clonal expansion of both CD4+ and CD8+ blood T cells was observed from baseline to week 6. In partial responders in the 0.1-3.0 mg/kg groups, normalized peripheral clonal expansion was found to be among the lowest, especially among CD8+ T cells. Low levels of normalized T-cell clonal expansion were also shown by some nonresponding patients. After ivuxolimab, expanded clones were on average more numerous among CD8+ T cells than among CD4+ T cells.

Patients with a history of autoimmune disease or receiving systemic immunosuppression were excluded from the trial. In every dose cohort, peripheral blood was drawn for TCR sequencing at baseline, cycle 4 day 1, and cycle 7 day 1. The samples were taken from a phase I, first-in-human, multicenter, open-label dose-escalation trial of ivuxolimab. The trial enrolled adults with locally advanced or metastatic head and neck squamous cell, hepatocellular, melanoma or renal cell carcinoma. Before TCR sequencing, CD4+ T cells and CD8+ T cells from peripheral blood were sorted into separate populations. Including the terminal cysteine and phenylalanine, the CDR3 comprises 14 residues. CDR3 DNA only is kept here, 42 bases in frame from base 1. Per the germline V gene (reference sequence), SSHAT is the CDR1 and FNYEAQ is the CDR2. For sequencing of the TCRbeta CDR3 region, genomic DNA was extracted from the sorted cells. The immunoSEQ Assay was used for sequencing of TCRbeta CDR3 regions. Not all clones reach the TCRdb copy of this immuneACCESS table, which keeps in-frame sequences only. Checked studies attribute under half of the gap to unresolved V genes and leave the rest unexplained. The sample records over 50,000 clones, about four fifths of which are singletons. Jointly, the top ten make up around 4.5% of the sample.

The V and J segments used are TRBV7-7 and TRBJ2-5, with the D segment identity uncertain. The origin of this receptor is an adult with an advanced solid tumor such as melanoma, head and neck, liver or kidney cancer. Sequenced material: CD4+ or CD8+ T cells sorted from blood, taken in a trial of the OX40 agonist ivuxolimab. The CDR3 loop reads CASSFDGFGETQYF. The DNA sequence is TGTGCTAGCAGCTTCGATGGGTTCGGAGAGACCCAGTACTTC.